This entry lists 29 T cell receptor beta chains sequenced from one sample in a study of cytomegalovirus exposure and HLA in healthy donors. The PCR made use of 60 Vbeta and 13 Jbeta primers. Clones were read by immunoSEQ multiplex PCR, and TCRdb kept only the in-frame ones, dropping some. The sample yields about 130,000 clones, around three quarters seen once. Input material: PBMCs. These receptors all stem from a man under 40 in good health.

V is TRBV14 and J is TRBJ1-4, with a weak D call TRBD1 (5 bases). Germline values: CDR1 SGHDN, CDR2 FVKESK. The CDR3 length is 15 residues. The V gene lost 3 bases and the J gene lost 5 bases, with 13 bases spanning the gap. As DNA, the CDR3 is TGTGCCAGCAGCCACTCGGGGGTCAGGAATGAAAAACTGTTTTTT. This encodes CASSHSGVRNEKLFF.

The chain has TRBV30 and TRBJ1-1; D not resolved. V dropped 2 bases and J dropped 11 bases, with 12 bases sitting between them. The CDR3 is made up of 11 amino acids. The germline gives CDR1 GTSNPN, CDR2 SVGIG (reference sequence). For the CDR3, the DNA is TGTGCCTGGAGTCCCGCCACGGAGGCTTTCTTT. Translating it yields CAWSPATEAFF.

This chain connects TRBV11-1 to TRBJ1-3; 8 nucleotides agree with TRBD1. This CDR3 comprises 14 residues. Losses at the gene ends were 5 bases for V and 4 bases for J; bases not matched to a gene: 4. Germline values: CDR1 SGHAT, CDR2 FQDESV (reference sequence). The CDR3 coding sequence is TGTGCCAGCAGCCGCGGGACAGGAGGAAACACCATATATTTT. It translates to CASSRGTGGNTIYF.

The rearrangement links TRBV19 to TRBJ1-1; D may be TRBD1 (5 bases). Germline-derived CDR1 and CDR2 are LNHDA and SQIVND (reference sequence). Trimming stripped 6 bases from V and 0 bases from J, with 8 bases between. The CDR3 runs to 13 residues. The CDR3, as DNA: TGTGCCAGTAGGAGACAGTTGAACACTGAAGCTTTCTTT. It encodes CASRRQLNTEAFF. Supplemented by reference TRBV19 and TRBJ1-1, the full variable domain reads DGGITQSPKYLFRKEGQNVTLSCEQNLNHDAMYWYRQDPGQGLRLIYYSQIVNDFQKGDIAEGYSVSREKKESFPLTVTSAQKNPTAFYLCASRRQLNTEAFFGQGTRLTVV.

The chain employs TRBV7-2 and TRBJ1-1; TRBD1 is a possible D gene (5 bases). This CDR3 contains 16 residues. V was clipped by 1 base and J by 11 bases, with 23 bases between them. The V gene's germline CDR1 is SGHTA and CDR2 FQGNSA. CDR3: CASSLGNAGLSDLAFF. CDR3 in DNA: TGTGCCAGCAGCTTAGGAAACGCAGGGCTGAGCGATCTCGCTTTCTTT.

V is TRBV2 and J is TRBJ2-3, with D possibly TRBD2 on 6 matching bases. Germline CDR1 is SNHLY and CDR2 is FYNNEI. The V and J ends lost 1 base and 11 bases respectively, with 16 bases between them. There are 14 residues in the CDR3. CDR3: CASSEGWGGGEQYF. CDR3 nucleotides: TGTGCCAGCAGTGAAGGGTGGGGAGGTGGGGAGCAGTATTTT.

The chain has TRBV7-9 and TRBJ1-2; D possibly corresponds to TRBD1 (6 bases). The length of the CDR3 is 14 residues. V shed 7 bases and J shed 8 bases, with 20 bases lying between them. CDR1 is SEHNR, CDR2 FQNEAQ, per germline (reference sequence). DNA for the CDR3: TGTGCCAGCACCCCGACAGGAGGCTATGCGGGCTACACCTTC. Translating gives CASTPTGGYAGYTF. Filled out from reference TRBV7-9 and TRBJ1-2, the complete variable domain reads DTGVSQNPRHKITKRGQNVTFRCDPISEHNRLYWYRQTLGQGPEFLTYFQNEAQLEKSRLLSDRFSAERPKGSFSTLEIQRTEQGDSAMYLCASTPTGGYAGYTFGSGTRLTVV.

The rearrangement joins TRBV4-1 to TRBJ2-3; 7 bases align to TRBD2. Germline CDR1 MGHRA, CDR2 YSYEKL. The CDR3 length is 15 residues. V gave up 0 bases and J gave up 8 bases; unmatched junction bases: 8. In DNA form, the CDR3 reads TGCGCCAGCAGCCAAGATCGGGCGGGAGCGGGTACGCAGTATTTT. Amino acids: CASSQDRAGAGTQYF.

The V gene is TRBV10-3, the J gene TRBJ2-3, with a possible D match to TRBD2 (6 bases). CDR3 length: 11 residues. Germline assignment: CDR1 ENHRY and CDR2 SYGVKD. V lost 5 bases to trimming and J lost 6 bases, with 6 bases between them. CDR3 protein: CAISLADTQYF. The DNA for the CDR3 is TGTGCCATCAGTCTAGCGGATACGCAGTATTTT.

Of note for this clone: Other DNA sequences within the sample encode an identical CDR3. The genes are TRBV5-1 and TRBJ1-5, with D uncertain. Trimming took 0 bases from V and 3 from J, leaving 10 bases between them. Germline V gene sequence: CDR1 SGHRS, CDR2 YFSETQ. This CDR3 has 15 amino acids. The CDR3 sequence is CASSLAQNHNQPQHF. The CDR3 region has the DNA TGCGCCAGCAGCTTGGCACAGAACCACAATCAGCCCCAGCATTTT.

The rearrangement joins TRBV13 to TRBJ1-6, with a weak D call TRBD1 (5 bases). CDR1 PRHDT and CDR2 FYEKMQ come from the germline V gene (reference sequence). The CDR3 consists of 16 residues. Trimming shortened V by 3 bases and J by 7 bases, and 16 bases separated the two germline ends. In DNA form, the CDR3 reads TGTGCCAGCAGCTTGACCCTACTGACAGAAAATTCACCCCTCCACTTT. Its protein product is CASSLTLLTENSPLHF.

The J gene is TRBJ2-7, the V gene TRBV14; 7 positions match TRBD1. V lost 1 base, J lost 4 bases, and 7 bases stayed unmatched. CDR3 length equals 15 residues. Germline V gives CDR1 SGHDN, CDR2 FVKESK. CDR3 in amino acids: CASSQGYRGRYEQYF. The CDR3 DNA sequence: TGTGCCAGCAGCCAAGGATACAGGGGAAGGTACGAGCAGTACTTC.

This sequence joins TRBV5-1 and TRBJ2-5, with D possibly TRBD1 on 6 matching bases. Germline lookup yields CDR1 SGHRS and CDR2 YFSETQ. Trimming removed 4 bases at V and 1 base at J, with 20 bases between. The CDR3 runs to 17 residues. The CDR3 coding sequence is TGCGCCAGCAGCCCAGGCCGGCGAACAGGGACCCAAGAGACCCAGTACTTC. Translating it yields CASSPGRRTGTQETQYF.

The chain recombines TRBV9 with TRBJ2-1; 7 nucleotides line up with TRBD2. CDR3 length equals 16 residues. Germline V CDR1 and CDR2: SGDLS, YYNGEE. V lost 0 bases to trimming and J lost 7 bases; unmatched junction nucleotides: 10. The CDR3 DNA follows: TGTGCCAGCAGCGTAGCTCAGGCGGGAGTAAGGAATGAGCAGTTCTTC. Translating gives CASSVAQAGVRNEQFF.

The chain combines TRBV5-1 with TRBJ2-5; 10 bases are shared with TRBD2. The CDR3 is made up of 14 amino acids. The germline gives CDR1 SGHRS, CDR2 YFSETQ. V dropped 4 bases and J dropped 4; count of bases not matched to a gene: 4. For the CDR3, the DNA is TGCGCCAGCAGCAGATTAGCGGGAGGAGAGACCCAGTACTTC. This sequence encodes CASSRLAGGETQYF.

This sequence joins TRBV5-8 and TRBJ2-6, with 10 bases lining up with TRBD1. V gave up 4 bases and J gave up 2 bases; unmatched junction bases: 6. The CDR3 sequence is 17 residues long. From germline, CDR1 is SGHTS and CDR2 YDEGEE. The CDR3 spells CASSRDRGATGANVLTF. CDR3 DNA sequence: TGTGCCAGCAGCCGGGACAGGGGAGCGACTGGGGCCAACGTCCTGACTTTC.

This chain uses TRBV6-1 with TRBJ2-2; TRBD1 is a possible D gene (5 bases). Germline CDR1 reads MNHNS; CDR2 reads SASEGT. Trimming stripped 0 bases from V and 7 bases from J, with 9 bases between. The CDR3 is 14 amino acids. CDR3 in DNA: TGTGCCAGCAGTGAAGCCCCAGGGTACGGGGAGCTGTTTTTT. It translates to CASSEAPGYGELFF.

The chain links TRBV6-7 to TRBJ2-7; 9 bases fit TRBD2. TRBV6-7 is flagged as an ORF with uncertain function. With 11 bases clipped from V and 6 bases from J, the junction kept 2 bases outside the gene matches. The CDR3 consists of 10 residues. The chain's CDR3 is CACGRVEQYF. DNA for the CDR3: TGTGCCTGCGGGAGGGTCGAGCAGTACTTC.

The V call is TRBV12-2, the J call TRBJ2-7; the table names TRBD1, a call not compared with the DNA. TRBV12-2 is a known pseudogene. The CDR3 covers 16 residues. The CDR3 loop is CASRLGRQGASYEQYF. CDR3 coding DNA: TGTGCAAGTCGCTTAGGGCGACAGGGGGCGAGTTACGAGCAGTACTTC.

This chain uses TRBV7-6 with TRBJ2-2, with 9 bases that match TRBD2. Trimming took 2 bases from V and 11 from J; bases not matched to a gene: 6. Germline V lookup: CDR1 SGHVS, CDR2 FNYEAQ. This CDR3 spans 14 amino acids. As DNA, the CDR3 is TGTGCCAGCAGCTTAACCCAGACTAGCGGAGAGCTGTTTTTT. Translation gives CASSLTQTSGELFF. Full variable domain (outside the CDR3, taken from reference TRBV7-6 and TRBJ2-2): GAGVSQSPRYKVTKRGQDVALRCDPISGHVSLYWYRQALGQGPEFLTYFNYEAQQDKSGLPNDRFSAERPEGSISTLTIQRTEQRDSAMYRCASSLTQTSGELFFGEGSRLTVL.

V gene TRBV15 combines with J gene TRBJ2-4; 10 nucleotides line up with TRBD2. The CDR3 contains 16 residues. Germline-derived CDR1 and CDR2 are LNHNV and YYDKDF (reference sequence). V lost 2 bases and J lost 3; bases outside the gene matches: 4. The CDR3 DNA follows: TGTGCCACCAGCAGACTAGCGGGAGCAGACAAAAACATTCAGTACTTC. This codes for CATSRLAGADKNIQYF.

This sequence joins TRBV5-4 and TRBJ1-1; D unclear. V was trimmed by 5 bases and J by 3 bases, leaving 14 bases between them. This CDR3 region has 14 residues. Germline V CDR1 and CDR2: SGHNT, YYREEE (reference sequence). Here the CDR3 DNA reads TGTGCCAGCAGGGATAGGACTTATGACACTGAAGCTTTCTTT. Residues: CASRDRTYDTEAFF.

CDR3 protein: CASRKQVGDGYEQYF. DNA of the CDR3: TGTGCCAGCAGAAAGCAGGTGGGAGACGGGTACGAGCAGTACTTC. The genes are TRBV11-3 and TRBJ2-5; tentative D call: TRBD2 (5 bases). The J call may be mistaken, given a closer DNA end match to TRBJ2-7. The CDR3 spans 15 residues. Germline lookup yields CDR1 SGHNT and CDR2 YENEEA.

The rearrangement joins TRBV2 to TRBJ1-5; D unresolved. The V gene lost 3 bases and the J gene lost 3 bases, with 6 bases spanning the gap. The germline gives CDR1 SNHLY, CDR2 FYNNEI. This CDR3 comprises 13 residues. The CDR3 region is CASSEEYNQPQHF. CDR3 sequence (DNA): TGTGCCAGCAGTGAGGAGTACAATCAGCCCCAGCATTTT.

The chain joins TRBV7-9 to TRBJ2-5; possible D gene TRBD2, 6 bases. Germline V gene data show CDR1 as SEHNR and CDR2 as FQNEAQ (reference sequence). Trimming pared 4 bases from V and 2 bases from J, leaving 8 bases between. The CDR3 consists of 13 residues. CDR3 DNA sequence: TGTGCCAGCAGCTCTAGCGTACAAGAGACCCAGTACTTC. Translation gives CASSSSVQETQYF.

J is TRBJ2-7 and V is TRBV18; 9 nucleotides match TRBD1. The germline CDR1 and CDR2 sequences are KGHSH and LQKENI. J lost 6 bases, V lost 3 bases, and 6 bases had no gene match. CDR3 length: 14 amino acids. CDR3 nucleotide sequence: TGTGCCAGCTCACCCAGGGACAGGGCAGGCGAGCAGTACTTC. Its translation: CASSPRDRAGEQYF. Full variable domain (missing parts from reference TRBV18 and TRBJ2-7): NAGVMQNPRHLVRRRGQEARLRCSPMKGHSHVYWYRQLPEEGLKFMVYLQKENIIDESGMPKERFSAEFPKEGPSILRIQQVVRGDSAAYFCASSPRDRAGEQYFGPGTRLTVT.

The CDR3 coding sequence is TGTGCCAGCAGCCAGGATGGGCCCTACCTTCGCACAGATACGCAGTATTTT. Protein sequence: CASSQDGPYLRTDTQYF. The chain combines TRBV14 with TRBJ2-3, with D uncertain. The CDR3 is made up of 17 amino acids. Germline V gene lookup returns CDR1 SGHDN and CDR2 FVKESK. V was shortened by 3 bases and J by 1 base, with 17 bases between the two germline ends.

This clone was counted a single time. A junction end diverges from the germline sequence, so it may reflect a read error. The chain carries TRBV5-1 and TRBJ2-5; tentative D call: TRBD2 (5 bases). Germline V gene data show CDR1 as SGHRS and CDR2 as YFSETQ. The CDR3 is 15 residues long. The CDR3 sequence is CASSLPLGVGESQYF. In DNA, the CDR3 is TGCGCCAGCAGCTTGCCGCTTGGGGTGGGAGAGTCCCAGTACTTC.

V gene TRBV11-2 combines with J gene TRBJ1-6; a weak D match, TRBD1 (5 bases). The CDR3 contains 16 residues. Trimming cost V 0 bases and J 2 bases, with 8 bases left between them. Germline values: CDR1 SGHAT, CDR2 FQNNGV. The CDR3 DNA reads as TGTGCCAGCAGCTTAGACGAGACAGCCTATAATTCACCCCTCCACTTT. It encodes CASSLDETAYNSPLHF.